The clone carrying this TCR beta chain has a single count. Produced via immunoSEQ multiplex PCR; TCRdb's table is partial and in-frame only. Altogether hundreds of thousands of clones are present, about 88% being singletons, with the ten largest covering 1.4% to 1.5%. This record comes from a study of blood T cell repertoires in COVID-19. Self-reported history from a screening survey and questionnaire set each donor's cohort. V lost 2 bases and J lost 5, with 13 bases in between. The CDR3 extends over 14 amino acids. Germline values: CDR1 MNHEY, CDR2 SVGAGI. Sequencing was carried out using PBMCs or T cells enriched from blood (not recorded which). The TCR comes from a woman aged 18-29 years who had been exposed to COVID-19. This chain joins TRBV6-5 and TRBJ2-7; perhaps TRBD2 as D (6 bases). In nucleotides, the CDR3 is TGTGCCAGCAGTTACGGGGGGTCGGAAAACGAGCAGTACTTC. Translation gives CASSYGGSENEQYF.